This T cell receptor (beta chain) was sequenced for a study of siplizumab effects on memory and regulatory T cells. The CDR3 length is 16 residues. Germline CDR1 LNHDA, CDR2 SQIVND (reference sequence). V lost 6 bases and J 2 bases, leaving 18 bases between the germline ends. TCRdb keeps only in-frame clones here, not all; method: immunoSEQ multiplex PCR. The repertoire includes 99,000 or so clones, roughly 91% of them detected once, and more than 0.3% sits in the top ten. Whole-study findings and limits: Siplizumab produced a significant reduction in alloreactive sequences that were traceable to unstimulated CD4+ memory cells. Phenotypic classification as naive or memory proved unattainable for roughly 80-97% of proliferating CD4+ or CD8+ clones. Just a small share of alloreactive clones was traced back to unstimulated subsets. Naive T cells seemed more diverse than memory cells; they also seemed major alloresponse contributors.

There are a few counts of this clone. As yet, its antigen is unknown. V gene TRBV19 combines with J gene TRBJ2-3; D may be TRBD2 (6 bases). Source material: CD4+ T cells sorted from blood. This TCR derives from a human donor in good health. CDR3 in DNA: TGTGCCAGTAGCCTACCGCTTAGCGGTACCACAGATACGCAGTATTTT. Encoded protein: CASSLPLSGTTDTQYF.